The 20 T cell receptor beta chains below were found in one sample sequenced in a study of T-cell memory formation after mild COVID-19 (dated by TCRdb to the early 2020s). Library creation used 5' RACE. TCRdb shows the sequencer as Illumina NovaSeq 6000. In TCRdb, the public reads were trimmed at Q25 with fastp and aligned with MiXCR, with productive beta chains retained. Every distinct CDR3 protein forms one entry, paired with its most common genes and DNA. In all, the sample holds around 250,000 distinct CDR3 sequences, and 15% of those were seen once. Together, the top ten hold 2% to 2.5% of the sample. The sample was PBMCs or a T cell subset sorted from them (not recorded which). Every receptor here comes from an adult woman who had mild COVID-19 (a few samples of this study predate the infection). The sample titles of this study are shuffled in the database, so cell type and time point are left out; the donor was told from shared clones.

This clonotype was seen only a few times. The J gene is TRBJ2-3, the V gene TRBV6-5; D is unclear. Germline V CDR1 and CDR2: MNHEY, SVGAGI. This CDR3 has 12 residues. V was pared by 6 bases and J by 8 bases, with 12 bases between. CDR3 loop: CASSPSHGTQYF. The CDR3 DNA reads TGTGCCAGCAGCCCTTCCCATGGTACGCAGTATTTT.

The rearrangement links TRBV7-3 to TRBJ1-6, with a tentative D call TRBD1 (6 bases). This CDR3 is built from 15 residues. CDR1 and CDR2 (germline): SGHTA, FQGTGA. V lost 4 bases, J lost 5 bases, and 12 bases lay in between. The CDR3 bases are TGTGCCAGCAGCTCCCAGGGGATCGATAATTCACCCCTCCACTTT. It translates to CASSSQGIDNSPLHF.

This clonotype has just a few counts. The chain employs TRBV2 and TRBJ1-1; D may be TRBD1 (6 bases). Germline loops: CDR1 SNHLY, CDR2 FYNNEI. V gave up 7 bases and J gave up 7 bases, with 13 bases separating them. This CDR3 comprises 12 residues. In nucleotides, the CDR3 is TGTGCCAGCACCTCCGACAGGAGTGAAGCTTTCTTT. Translation gives CASTSDRSEAFF. The variable domain in full, completed from reference TRBV2 and TRBJ1-1, reads EPEVTQTPSHQVTQMGQEVILRCVPISNHLYFYWYRQILGQKVEFLVSFYNNEISEKSEIFDDQFSVERPDGSNFTLKIRSTKLEDSAMYFCASTSDRSEAFFGQGTRLTVV.

This clonotype was detected only a few times. J is TRBJ1-2 and V is TRBV19; D might be TRBD1 (5 bases). Germline V lookup: CDR1 LNHDA, CDR2 SQIVND (reference sequence). CDR3 length: 15 residues. The V gene lost 4 bases and the J gene lost 4 bases, with 16 bases spanning the gap. The CDR3 sequence is CASSNQMDNAYGYTF. The CDR3, as DNA: TGTGCCAGTAGTAACCAAATGGACAACGCCTATGGCTACACCTTC.

The chain joins TRBV5-1 to TRBJ1-6, with D possibly being TRBD1 (5 bases). V lost 0 bases to trimming and J lost 8 bases, with 9 bases between them. This CDR3 has 14 amino acids. Germline CDR1 is SGHRS and CDR2 is YFSETQ. As DNA, the CDR3 is TGCGCCAGCAGCTTGGATGACAGAGATTCACCCCTCCACTTT. As protein: CASSLDDRDSPLHF. The full variable domain, rest sourced from reference TRBV5-1 and TRBJ1-6, is KAGVTQTPRYLIKTRGQQVTLSCSPISGHRSVSWYQQTPGQGLQFLFEYFSETQRNKGNFPGRFSGRQFSNSRSEMNVSTLELGDSALYLCASSLDDRDSPLHFGNGTRLTVT.

This chain links TRBV4-3 with TRBJ2-4; D could derive from TRBD1 or TRBD2 (5 bases each). V was clipped by 10 bases and J by 4 bases, with 17 bases between them. The CDR3 contains 14 residues. CDR1 and CDR2 from the germline V gene are LGHNA and YSLEER. The CDR3 reads CATPPGRQKNIQYF. DNA of the CDR3: TGCGCCACCCCCCCGGGGAGACAGAAAAACATTCAGTACTTC.

The chain recombines TRBV5-1 with TRBJ2-5; the match to TRBD2 covers 12 bases. Germline trimming cut 0 bases from V and 3 bases from J; bases unmatched to any gene: 0. Germline V lookup: CDR1 SGHRS, CDR2 YFSETQ. This CDR3 has 15 residues. CDR3 region: CASSLGTSGEETQYF. The CDR3 DNA reads as TGCGCCAGCAGCTTGGGGACTAGCGGGGAAGAGACCCAGTACTTC. Variable domain in full (rest from reference TRBV5-1 and TRBJ2-5): KAGVTQTPRYLIKTRGQQVTLSCSPISGHRSVSWYQQTPGQGLQFLFEYFSETQRNKGNFPGRFSGRQFSNSRSEMNVSTLELGDSALYLCASSLGTSGEETQYFGPGTRLLVL.

This clonotype was detected many times. The genes are TRBV29-1 and TRBJ1-2; D is undetermined. Trimming removed 1 base from V and 8 bases from J, with 11 bases in between. The CDR3 has 12 residues. Germline V CDR1 and CDR2: SQVTM, ANQGSEA. CDR3 nucleotide sequence: TGCAGCGTTGAAGTGGACGTCGGGGGCTACACCTTC. This gives the protein CSVEVDVGGYTF.

This clonotype was found a few times. The V call is TRBV7-8, the J call TRBJ1-5, with D possibly TRBD1 on 6 matching bases. This CDR3 region has 15 residues. CDR1 and CDR2 from the germline V gene are SGHVS and FQNEAQ. The germline V and J ends were trimmed by 1 base and 3 bases, with 10 bases remaining between them. CDR3 region: CASSLGDTPNQPQHF. The CDR3 DNA reads as TGTGCCAGCAGCTTAGGGGACACCCCCAATCAGCCCCAGCATTTT. The full variable domain, with the rest looked up from reference TRBV7-8 and TRBJ1-5, is GAGVSQSPRYKVAKRGQDVALRCDPISGHVSLFWYQQALGQGPEFLTYFQNEAQLDKSGLPSDRFFAERPEGSVSTLKIQRTQQEDSAVYLCASSLGDTPNQPQHFGDGTRLSIL.

Only a few counts were recorded for this clonotype. J is TRBJ1-2 and V is TRBV7-2; D is unclear. The CDR3 loop spans 12 amino acids. With 2 bases removed from V and 8 bases from J, the gap between germline ends came to 9 bases. Germline-derived CDR1 and CDR2 are SGHTA and FQGNSA. The CDR3 coding sequence is TGTGCCAGCAGCTTAATGAAGAAGGGCTACACCTTC. Residues: CASSLMKKGYTF.

Only a few counts were recorded for this clonotype. The rearrangement joins TRBV6-5 to TRBJ2-3, with D maybe TRBD2 (6 bases). The V end was cut by 7 bases, the J end by 5 bases, with 16 bases between. The CDR3 has 14 amino acids. In germline, CDR1 is MNHEY, CDR2 SVGAGI. This CDR3 reads CASIRGAGRDTQYF. The CDR3 DNA reads as TGTGCCAGCATTCGCGGGGCCGGGCGAGATACGCAGTATTTT.

The chain has TRBV5-4 and TRBJ1-1; 7 positions match TRBD1. The CDR3 is 13 amino acids. The germline gives CDR1 SGHNT, CDR2 YYREEE (reference sequence). J lost 4 bases, V lost 2 bases, and 2 bases had no gene match. CDR3 coding DNA: TGTGCCAGCAGCTTCGGACAGGTCACTGAAGCTTTCTTT. Translating it yields CASSFGQVTEAFF. Using reference TRBV5-4 and TRBJ1-1 for the parts outside the CDR3, the full variable domain is ETGVTQSPTHLIKTRGQQVTLRCSSQSGHNTVSWYQQALGQGPQFIFQYYREEENGRGNFPPRFSGLQFPNYSSELNVNALELDDSALYLCASSFGQVTEAFFGQGTRLTVV.

This clonotype occurred a few times. The chain couples TRBV15 to TRBJ2-1; the D gene is possibly TRBD2 (5 bases). The V gene's germline CDR1 is LNHNV and CDR2 YYDKDF (reference sequence). V was shortened by 0 bases and J by 6 bases, with 12 bases between the two germline ends. There are 15 residues in the CDR3. The CDR3 nucleotides are TGTGCCACCAGCAGAGAAGCGAGGAGGAGCAATGAGCAGTTCTTC. Its protein is CATSREARRSNEQFF.

The CDR3 spells CATSRDSGDEQFF. CDR3 nucleotides: TGTGCCACCAGCAGAGATAGCGGGGATGAGCAGTTCTTC. The V gene is TRBV15, the J gene TRBJ2-1; 8 bases agree with TRBD2. V lost 0 bases, J lost 8 bases, and 0 bases stayed unmatched. The germline CDR1 and CDR2 sequences are LNHNV and YYDKDF (reference sequence). The CDR3 length is 13 residues.

This clonotype was seen only a few times. The chain combines TRBV18 with TRBJ2-3; no reliable D call. V gave up 3 bases and J gave up 4 bases, with 11 bases separating them. In germline, CDR1 is KGHSH, CDR2 LQKENI. CDR3 length: 14 amino acids. The CDR3 DNA sequence: TGTGCCAGCTCACCCTTGAAGAGCGCAGATACGCAGTATTTT. Its protein is CASSPLKSADTQYF.

The table lists this clonotype with a few counts. V and J are TRBV4-1 and TRBJ2-2; a possible D gene is TRBD1 (5 bases). Per germline, CDR1 MGHRA and CDR2 YSYEKL. The ends were cut back, 4 bases at V and 0 bases at J, with 15 bases in the middle. This CDR3 has 17 amino acids. The CDR3 spells CASSRQGIPSNTGELFF. The CDR3 nucleotides are TGCGCCAGCAGCCGGCAGGGTATTCCTTCGAACACCGGGGAGCTGTTTTTT.

The chain combines TRBV2 with TRBJ2-1; TRBD2 is a possible D gene (5 bases). V gave up 2 bases and J gave up 4 bases, with 21 bases separating them. Per germline, CDR1 SNHLY and CDR2 FYNNEI. The CDR3 runs to 18 residues. The CDR3 reads CASSERAGGLSPYNEQFF. The CDR3 DNA reads TGTGCCAGCAGTGAACGCGCGGGCGGCCTGTCCCCTTACAATGAGCAGTTCTTC.

In this sample, this clonotype turned up a few times. This chain joins TRBV12-3 or TRBV12-4 and TRBJ2-7; TRBD1 might be the D (6 bases). The CDR3 sequence is 14 residues long. V was clipped by 2 bases and J by 6 bases, with 14 bases between them. CDR3 residues: CASSLSSTGSEQYF. CDR3 coding DNA: TGTGCCAGCAGTTTATCCTCTACAGGGTCCGAGCAGTACTTC.

There are many counts of this clonotype. CDR3 amino acids: CASSYLHSNTGELFF. For the CDR3, the DNA is TGCGCCAGCAGCTATTTACATTCGAACACCGGGGAGCTGTTTTTT. V and J are TRBV5-1 and TRBJ2-2, with D hard to call. Trimming stripped 3 bases from V and 0 bases from J, with 9 bases between. This CDR3 is built from 15 residues. Germline V gene sequence: CDR1 SGHRS, CDR2 YFSETQ. Complete variable domain (other parts from reference TRBV5-1 and TRBJ2-2): KAGVTQTPRYLIKTRGQQVTLSCSPISGHRSVSWYQQTPGQGLQFLFEYFSETQRNKGNFPGRFSGRQFSNSRSEMNVSTLELGDSALYLCASSYLHSNTGELFFGEGSRLTVL.

J is TRBJ1-1 and V is TRBV7-9, with TRBD1 as a possible D gene (6 bases). The ends were cut back, 5 bases at V and 4 bases at J, with 14 bases in the middle. This CDR3 has 14 amino acids. CDR1 is SEHNR and CDR2 is FQNEAQ in the germline V gene (reference sequence). The CDR3 DNA is TGTGCCAGCAGCGAAACAACCAGGGGCACTGAAGCTTTCTTT. Its protein product is CASSETTRGTEAFF.